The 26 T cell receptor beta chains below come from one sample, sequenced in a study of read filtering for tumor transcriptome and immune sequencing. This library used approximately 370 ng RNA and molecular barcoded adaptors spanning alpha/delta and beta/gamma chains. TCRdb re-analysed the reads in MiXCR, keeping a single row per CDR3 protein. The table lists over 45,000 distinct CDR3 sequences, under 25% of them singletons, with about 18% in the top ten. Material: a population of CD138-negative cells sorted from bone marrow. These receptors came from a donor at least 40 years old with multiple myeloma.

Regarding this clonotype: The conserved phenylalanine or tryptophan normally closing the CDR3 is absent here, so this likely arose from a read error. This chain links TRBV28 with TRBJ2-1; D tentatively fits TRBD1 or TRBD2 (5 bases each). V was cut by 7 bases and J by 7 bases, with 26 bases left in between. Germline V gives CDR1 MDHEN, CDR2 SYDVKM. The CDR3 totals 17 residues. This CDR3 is CASTPVLRGPIRNEQFL. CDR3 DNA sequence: TGTGCCAGCACCCCCGTGTTGAGGGGCCCTATAAGGAATGAGCAGTTCCTC.

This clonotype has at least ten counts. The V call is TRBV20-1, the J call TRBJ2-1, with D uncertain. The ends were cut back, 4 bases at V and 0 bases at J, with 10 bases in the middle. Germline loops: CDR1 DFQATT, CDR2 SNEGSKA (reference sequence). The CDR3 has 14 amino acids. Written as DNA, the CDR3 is TGCAGTGCTATCGAAACAGACTCCTACAATGAGCAGTTCTTC. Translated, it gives CSAIETDSYNEQFF.

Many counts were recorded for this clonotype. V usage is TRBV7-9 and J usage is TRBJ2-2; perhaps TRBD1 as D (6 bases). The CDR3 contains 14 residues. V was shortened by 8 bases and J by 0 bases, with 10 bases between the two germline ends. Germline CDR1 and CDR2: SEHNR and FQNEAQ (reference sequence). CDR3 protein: CASGRQANTGELFF. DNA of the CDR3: TGTGCCAGCGGGAGACAGGCGAACACCGGGGAGCTGTTTTTT.

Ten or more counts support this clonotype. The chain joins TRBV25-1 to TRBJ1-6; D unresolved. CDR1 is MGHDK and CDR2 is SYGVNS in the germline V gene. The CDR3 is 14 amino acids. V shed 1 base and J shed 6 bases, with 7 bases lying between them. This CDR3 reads CASSESGLNSPLHF. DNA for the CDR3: TGTGCCAGCAGTGAATCAGGACTTAATTCACCCCTCCACTTT.

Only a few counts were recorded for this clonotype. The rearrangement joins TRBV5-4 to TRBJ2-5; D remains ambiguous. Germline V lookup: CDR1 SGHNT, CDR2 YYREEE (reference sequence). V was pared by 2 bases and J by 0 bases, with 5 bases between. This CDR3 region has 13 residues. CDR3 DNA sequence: TGTGCCAGCAGCTTTGGAAACCAAGAGACCCAGTACTTC. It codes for CASSFGNQETQYF.

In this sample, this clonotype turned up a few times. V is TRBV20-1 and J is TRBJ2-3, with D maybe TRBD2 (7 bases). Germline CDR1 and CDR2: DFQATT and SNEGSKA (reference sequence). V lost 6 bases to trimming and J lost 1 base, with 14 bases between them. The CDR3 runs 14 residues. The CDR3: CSALGEGGTDTQYF. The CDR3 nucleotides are TGCAGTGCCCTTGGGGAGGGGGGCACAGATACGCAGTATTTT.

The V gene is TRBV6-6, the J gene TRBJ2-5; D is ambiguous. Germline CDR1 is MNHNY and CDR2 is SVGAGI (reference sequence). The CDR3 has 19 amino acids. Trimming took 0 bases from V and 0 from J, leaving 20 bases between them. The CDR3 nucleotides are TGTGCCAGCAGTTACTCGAAACTTTCGACTCCGCTAAACCAAGAGACCCAGTACTTC. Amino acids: CASSYSKLSTPLNQETQYF.

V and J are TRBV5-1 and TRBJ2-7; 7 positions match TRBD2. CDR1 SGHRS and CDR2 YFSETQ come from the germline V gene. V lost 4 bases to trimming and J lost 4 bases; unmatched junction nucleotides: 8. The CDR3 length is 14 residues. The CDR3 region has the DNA TGCGCCAGCAGCCTAAAAGCGGGAACGTACGAGCAGTACTTC. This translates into CASSLKAGTYEQYF.

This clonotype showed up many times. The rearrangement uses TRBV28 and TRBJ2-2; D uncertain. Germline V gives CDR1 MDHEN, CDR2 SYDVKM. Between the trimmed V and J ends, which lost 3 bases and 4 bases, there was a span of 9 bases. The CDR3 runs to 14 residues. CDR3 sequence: CASSFLVATGELFF. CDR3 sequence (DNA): TGTGCCAGCAGTTTTCTGGTGGCCACCGGGGAGCTGTTTTTT.

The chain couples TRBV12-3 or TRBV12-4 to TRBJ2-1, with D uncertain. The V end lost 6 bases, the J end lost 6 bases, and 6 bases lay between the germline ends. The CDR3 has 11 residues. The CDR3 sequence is CASSLPNEQFF. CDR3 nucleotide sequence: TGTGCCAGCAGCCTGCCCAATGAGCAGTTCTTC.

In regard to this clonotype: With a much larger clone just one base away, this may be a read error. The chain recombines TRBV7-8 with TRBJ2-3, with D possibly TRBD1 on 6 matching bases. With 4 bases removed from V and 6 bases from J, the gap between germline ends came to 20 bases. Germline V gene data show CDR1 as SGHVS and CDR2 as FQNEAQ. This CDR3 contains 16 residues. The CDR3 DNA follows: TGTGCCAGCAGCTCCCAACAGGGAAAAGAGGGGGATACGCAGTATTTT. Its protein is CASSSQQGKEGDTQYF.

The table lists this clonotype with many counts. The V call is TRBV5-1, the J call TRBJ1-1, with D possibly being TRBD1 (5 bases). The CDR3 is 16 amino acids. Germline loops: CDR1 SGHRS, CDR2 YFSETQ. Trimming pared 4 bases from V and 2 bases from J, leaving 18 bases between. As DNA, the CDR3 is TGCGCCAGCAGCCCTACTACGGACATTTTCAACACTGAAGCTTTCTTT. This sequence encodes CASSPTTDIFNTEAFF.

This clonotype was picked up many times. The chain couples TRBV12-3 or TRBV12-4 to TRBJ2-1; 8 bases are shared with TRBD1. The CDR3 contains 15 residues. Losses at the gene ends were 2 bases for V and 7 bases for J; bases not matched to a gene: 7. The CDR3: CASSLQGAKVNEQFF. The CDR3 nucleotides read TGTGCCAGCAGTTTACAGGGGGCGAAAGTAAATGAGCAGTTCTTC.

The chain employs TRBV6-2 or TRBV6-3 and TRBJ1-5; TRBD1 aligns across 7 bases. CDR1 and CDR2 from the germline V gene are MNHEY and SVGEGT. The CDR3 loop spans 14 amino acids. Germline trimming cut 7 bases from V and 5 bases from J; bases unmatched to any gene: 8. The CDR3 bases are TGTGCCAGCATCCCCAGGGGGGGCGATCAGCCCCAGCATTTT. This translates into CASIPRGGDQPQHF.

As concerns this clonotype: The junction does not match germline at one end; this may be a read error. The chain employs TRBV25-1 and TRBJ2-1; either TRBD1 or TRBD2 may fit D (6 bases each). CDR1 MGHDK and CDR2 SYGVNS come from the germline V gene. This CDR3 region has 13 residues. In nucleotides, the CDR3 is TGTGCCAGCAGGAAGGGGGGATACAACGAGCAGCTCTTC. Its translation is CASRKGGYNEQLF.

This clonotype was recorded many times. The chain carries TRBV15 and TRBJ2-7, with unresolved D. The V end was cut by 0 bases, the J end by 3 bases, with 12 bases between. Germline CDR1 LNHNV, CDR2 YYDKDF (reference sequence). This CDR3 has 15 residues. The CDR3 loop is CATSRESTPRYEQYF. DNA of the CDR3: TGTGCCACCAGCAGAGAGTCGACACCTCGCTACGAGCAGTACTTC.

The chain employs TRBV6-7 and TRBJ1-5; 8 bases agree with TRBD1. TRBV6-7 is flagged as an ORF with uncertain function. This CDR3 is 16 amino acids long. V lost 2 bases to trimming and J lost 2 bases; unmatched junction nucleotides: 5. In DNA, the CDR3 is TGTGCCAGCAGTTACGCACCAGGGGGCTGCAATCAGCCCCAGCATTTT. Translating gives CASSYAPGGCNQPQHF.

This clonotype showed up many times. This CDR3 reads CSVEMLARNEQFF. The CDR3, as DNA: TGCAGCGTTGAAATGCTAGCGCGAAATGAGCAGTTCTTC. The V call is TRBV29-1, the J call TRBJ2-1, with D tentatively TRBD2 (6 bases). V lost 2 bases and J 7 bases, leaving 12 bases between the germline ends. This CDR3 is built from 13 residues. Germline V gives CDR1 SQVTM, CDR2 ANQGSEA.

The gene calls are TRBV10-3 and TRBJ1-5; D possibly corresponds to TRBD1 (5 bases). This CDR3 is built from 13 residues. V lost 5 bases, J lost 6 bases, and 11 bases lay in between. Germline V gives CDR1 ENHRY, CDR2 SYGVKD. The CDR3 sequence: CAISPGGSQPQHF. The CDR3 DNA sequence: TGTGCCATCAGTCCCGGGGGTTCTCAGCCCCAGCATTTT.

The DNA of the CDR3 is TGTGCCAGCAATTCCCCCCCCTCTTCTTACGAGCAGTACTTC. Residues: CASNSPPSSYEQYF. This chain connects TRBV28 to TRBJ2-7; D gene uncertain. This CDR3 is 14 amino acids long. Germline V gene data show CDR1 as MDHEN and CDR2 as SYDVKM. The V and J ends lost 7 bases and 4 bases respectively, with 17 bases between them.

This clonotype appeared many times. The CDR3 nucleotides read TGTGCCAGCAGTGGAGGGACAACCTACACCTTC. Amino acids: CASSGGTTYTF. The V and J genes are TRBV2 and TRBJ1-2, with D possibly being TRBD1 (6 bases). This CDR3 comprises 11 residues. V dropped 4 bases and J dropped 10 bases, with 10 bases sitting between them. Germline V lookup: CDR1 SNHLY, CDR2 FYNNEI. Filled out from reference TRBV2 and TRBJ1-2, the complete variable domain reads EPEVTQTPSHQVTQMGQEVILRCVPISNHLYFYWYRQILGQKVEFLVSFYNNEISEKSEIFDDQFSVERPDGSNFTLKIRSTKLEDSAMYFCASSGGTTYTFGSGTRLTVV.

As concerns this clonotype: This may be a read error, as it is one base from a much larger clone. CDR3 protein: CAWEDRLNEKLSF. In nucleotides, the CDR3 is TGTGCCTGGGAGGACAGACTTAATGAAAAACTGTCTTTT. The chain is built from TRBV30 and TRBJ1-4, with D possibly matching TRBD1 (6 bases). Germline V gives CDR1 GTSNPN, CDR2 SVGIG (reference sequence). The CDR3 has 13 amino acids.

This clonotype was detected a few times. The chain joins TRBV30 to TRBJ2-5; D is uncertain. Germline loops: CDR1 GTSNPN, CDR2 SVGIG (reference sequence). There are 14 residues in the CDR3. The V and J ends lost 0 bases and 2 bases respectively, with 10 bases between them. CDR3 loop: CAWSVKWEQETQYF. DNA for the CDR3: TGTGCCTGGAGTGTTAAATGGGAACAAGAGACCCAGTACTTC.

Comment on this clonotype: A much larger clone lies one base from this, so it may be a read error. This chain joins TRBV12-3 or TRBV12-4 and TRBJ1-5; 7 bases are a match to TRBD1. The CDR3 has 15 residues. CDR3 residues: CASSVQGYGNQPPHF. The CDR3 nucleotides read TGTGCCAGCAGCGTACAGGGGTACGGGAATCAGCCCCCGCATTTT.

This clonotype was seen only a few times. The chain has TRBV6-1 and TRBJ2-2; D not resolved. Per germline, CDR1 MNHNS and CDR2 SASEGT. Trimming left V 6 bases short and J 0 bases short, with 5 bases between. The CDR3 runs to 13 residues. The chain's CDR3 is CASRAANTGELFF. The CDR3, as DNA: TGTGCCAGCAGGGCGGCGAACACCGGGGAGCTGTTTTTT.

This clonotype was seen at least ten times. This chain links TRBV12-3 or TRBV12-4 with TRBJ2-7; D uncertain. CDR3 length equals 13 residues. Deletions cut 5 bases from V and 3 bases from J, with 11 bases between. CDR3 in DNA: TGTGCCAGCAGTCCACCAGACGGCTACGAGCAGTACTTC. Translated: CASSPPDGYEQYF.